These T cell receptor beta chains were read from a single sample in a study of cytomegalovirus exposure and HLA in healthy donors. Clones were read by immunoSEQ multiplex PCR, and TCRdb kept only the in-frame ones, dropping some. The repertoire holds 95,000 to 100,000 clones, roughly 10% seen once, with 5.1% in the top ten. The sequenced sample consisted of PBMCs. These receptors originate from a man in his fifties in good health and CMV-seropositive. Each CDR3 is given with its conserved first and last residue. D genes are given only for firm matches. Not all rows give a size; the values are once, few, many and, for expanded clones, a class.

d_call	clone_size	cdr3_length	v_call	j_call	cdr3_aa	cdr3_nt
-	-	18	TRBV14	TRBJ2-2	CASSQDYSRDTVTGELFF	TGTGCCAGCAGCCAAGATTATTCCCGGGACACCGTTACCGGGGAGCTGTTTTTT
-	many	17	TRBV12-5	TRBJ2-2	CASGLQASAGGTGELFF	TGTGCTAGTGGTTTGCAGGCGTCCGCTGGCGGGACCGGGGAGCTGTTTTTT
-	few	14	TRBV19	TRBJ1-4	CASTKGTAGVKLFF	TGTGCCAGCACGAAAGGGACGGCGGGGGTTAAACTGTTTTTT
TRBD2	few	12	TRBV29-1	TRBJ2-7	CSVRGGAYEQYF	TGCAGCGTTCGGGGGGGGGCCTACGAGCAGTACTTC
-	-	14	TRBV5-4	TRBJ2-7	CASSLAGRGGEQYF	TGTGCCAGCAGCTTGGCAGGGAGGGGGGGGGAGCAGTACTTC
-	few	18	TRBV4-1	TRBJ1-4	CASSQVEISVGRGEKLFF	TGCGCCAGCAGCCAAGTGGAGATCTCCGTAGGGAGGGGTGAAAAACTGTTTTTT
TRBD1	-	14	TRBV27	TRBJ1-2	CASSYTGGIYGYTF	TGTGCCAGCAGTTATACAGGGGGCATCTATGGCTACACCTTC
-	once	15	TRBV28	TRBJ1-4	CASSSRQATNEKLFF	TGTGCCAGCAGTAGCCGACAGGCAACTAATGAAAAACTGTTTTTT
TRBD1	-	12	TRBV7-9	TRBJ1-1	CASSLADRGLLF	TGTGCCAGCAGCTTAGCGGACAGGGGGCTGCTATTT
TRBD2	-	19	TRBV7-9	TRBJ2-3	CASSLGRTSGSSGTDTQYF	TGTGCCAGCAGCTTAGGGAGGACTAGCGGGAGTAGCGGCACAGATACGCAGTATTTT
TRBD2	few	17	TRBV7-2	TRBJ2-5	CASSLAGRLAGRETQYF	TGTGCCAGCAGCTTAGCCGGACGGCTAGCGGGAAGAGAGACCCAGTACTTC